Sequencing of this T cell receptor beta chain was carried out in a study of blood T cell repertoires in COVID-19. The overall study: Samples representing acute and convalescent COVID-19 were sourced from the United States, Italy and Spain.

Trimming cost V 4 bases and J 8 bases, with 20 bases left between them. The germline gives CDR1 LGHNA, CDR2 YNFKEQ. The CDR3 has 15 residues. Using immunoSEQ multiplex PCR, the repertoire was profiled, and TCRdb retains in-frame clones only, with some absent. The data hold approximately 390,000 clones, with roughly 86% observed a single time. The chain is built from TRBV4-2 and TRBJ1-2; unclear D gene. What was sequenced was peripheral blood. This sequence was found in a woman aged 55-69 years with COVID-19, enrolled during active disease. The CDR3 DNA sequence: TGTGCCAGCAGCCCCGAAGGAAGGGTCGCGGGGGGCTACACCTTC. Translated, it gives CASSPEGRVAGGYTF.